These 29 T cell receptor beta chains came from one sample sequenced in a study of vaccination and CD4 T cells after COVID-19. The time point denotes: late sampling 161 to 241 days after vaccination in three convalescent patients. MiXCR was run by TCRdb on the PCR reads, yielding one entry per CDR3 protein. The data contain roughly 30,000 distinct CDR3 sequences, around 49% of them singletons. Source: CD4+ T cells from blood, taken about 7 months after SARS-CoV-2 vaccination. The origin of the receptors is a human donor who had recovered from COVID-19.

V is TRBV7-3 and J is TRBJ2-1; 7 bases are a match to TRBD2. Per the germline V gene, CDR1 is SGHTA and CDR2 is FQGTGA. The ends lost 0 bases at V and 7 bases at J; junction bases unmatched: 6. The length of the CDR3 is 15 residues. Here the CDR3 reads CASSLTQWTRNEQFF. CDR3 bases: TGTGCCAGCAGCTTAACCCAGTGGACTAGAAATGAGCAGTTCTTC.

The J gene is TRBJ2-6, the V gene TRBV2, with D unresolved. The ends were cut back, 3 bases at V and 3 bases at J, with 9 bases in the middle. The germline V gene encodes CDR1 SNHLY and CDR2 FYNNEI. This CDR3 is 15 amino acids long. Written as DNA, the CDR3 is TGTGCCAGCAGTGACAGAAAGGGTGGGGCCAACGTCCTGACTTTC. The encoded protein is CASSDRKGGANVLTF.

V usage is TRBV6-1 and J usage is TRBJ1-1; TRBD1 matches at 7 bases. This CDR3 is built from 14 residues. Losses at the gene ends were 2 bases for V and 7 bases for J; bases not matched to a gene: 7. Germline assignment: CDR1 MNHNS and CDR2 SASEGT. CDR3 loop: CASSESGGTFEAFF. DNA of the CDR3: TGTGCCAGCAGTGAATCAGGGGGGACATTTGAAGCTTTCTTT.

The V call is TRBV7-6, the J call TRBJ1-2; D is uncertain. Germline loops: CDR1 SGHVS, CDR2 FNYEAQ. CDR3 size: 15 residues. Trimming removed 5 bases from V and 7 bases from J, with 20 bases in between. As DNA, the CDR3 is TGTGCCAGCAGCCTCACCCCCCCCGGGGAGGGTGGCTACACCTTC. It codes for CASSLTPPGEGGYTF.

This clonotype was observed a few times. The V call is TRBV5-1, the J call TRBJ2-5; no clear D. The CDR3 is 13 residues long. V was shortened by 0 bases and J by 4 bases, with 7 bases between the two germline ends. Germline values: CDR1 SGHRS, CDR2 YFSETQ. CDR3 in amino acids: CASSLANGETQYF. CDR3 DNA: TGCGCCAGCAGCTTGGCGAATGGAGAGACCCAGTACTTC.

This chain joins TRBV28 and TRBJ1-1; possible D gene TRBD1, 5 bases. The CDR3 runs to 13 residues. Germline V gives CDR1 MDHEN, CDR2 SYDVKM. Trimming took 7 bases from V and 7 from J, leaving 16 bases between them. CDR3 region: CASIGATSFEAFF. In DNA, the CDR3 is TGTGCCAGCATCGGGGCCACTTCTTTTGAAGCTTTCTTT.

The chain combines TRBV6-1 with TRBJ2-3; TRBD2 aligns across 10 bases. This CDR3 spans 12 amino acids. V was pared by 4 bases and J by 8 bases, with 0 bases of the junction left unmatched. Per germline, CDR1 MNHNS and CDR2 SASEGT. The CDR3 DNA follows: TGTGCCAGCAGTGGGACTAGCGGTACGCAGTATTTT. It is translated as CASSGTSGTQYF.

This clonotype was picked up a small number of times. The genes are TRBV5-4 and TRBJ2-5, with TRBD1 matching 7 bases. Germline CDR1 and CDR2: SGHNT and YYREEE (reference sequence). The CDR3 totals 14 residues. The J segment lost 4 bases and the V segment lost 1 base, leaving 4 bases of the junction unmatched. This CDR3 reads CASSLRAGGETQYF. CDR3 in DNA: TGTGCCAGCAGCTTGCGAGCAGGGGGAGAGACCCAGTACTTC.

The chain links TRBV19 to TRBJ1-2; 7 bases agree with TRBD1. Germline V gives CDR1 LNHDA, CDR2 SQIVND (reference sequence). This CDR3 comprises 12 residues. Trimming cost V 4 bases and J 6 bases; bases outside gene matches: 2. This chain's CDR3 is CASSKQGHGYTF. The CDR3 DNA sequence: TGTGCCAGTAGTAAACAGGGGCATGGCTACACCTTC.

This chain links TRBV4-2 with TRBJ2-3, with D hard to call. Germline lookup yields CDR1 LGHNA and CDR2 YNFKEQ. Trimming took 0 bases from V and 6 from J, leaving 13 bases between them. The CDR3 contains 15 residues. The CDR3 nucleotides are TGTGCCAGCAGCCAAGAAAAGTCCGCTGGGGATACGCAGTATTTT. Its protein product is CASSQEKSAGDTQYF.

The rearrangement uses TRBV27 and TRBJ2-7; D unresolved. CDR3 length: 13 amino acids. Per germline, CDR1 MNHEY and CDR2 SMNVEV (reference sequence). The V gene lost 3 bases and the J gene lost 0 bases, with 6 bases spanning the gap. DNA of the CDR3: TGTGCCAGCAGTTTTACTTACTCCTACGAGCAGTACTTC. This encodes CASSFTYSYEQYF.

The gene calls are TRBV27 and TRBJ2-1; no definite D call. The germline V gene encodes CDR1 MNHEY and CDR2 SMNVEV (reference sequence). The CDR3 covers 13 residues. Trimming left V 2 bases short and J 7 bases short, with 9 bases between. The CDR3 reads CASSLSFPNEQFF. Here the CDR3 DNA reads TGTGCCAGCAGTTTAAGTTTCCCTAATGAGCAGTTCTTC.

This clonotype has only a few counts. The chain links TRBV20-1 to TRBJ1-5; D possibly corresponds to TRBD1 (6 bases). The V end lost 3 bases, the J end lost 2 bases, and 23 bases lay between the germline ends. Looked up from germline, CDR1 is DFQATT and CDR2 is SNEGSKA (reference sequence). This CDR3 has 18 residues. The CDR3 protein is CSARPPMGGYMGNQPQHF. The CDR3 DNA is TGCAGTGCTAGGCCTCCCATGGGGGGCTATATGGGCAATCAGCCCCAGCATTTT.

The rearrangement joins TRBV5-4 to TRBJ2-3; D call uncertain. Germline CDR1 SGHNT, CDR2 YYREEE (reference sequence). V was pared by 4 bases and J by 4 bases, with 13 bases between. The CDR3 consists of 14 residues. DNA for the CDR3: TGTGCCAGCAGCCCGATCGACATCCCAGATACGCAGTATTTT. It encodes CASSPIDIPDTQYF.

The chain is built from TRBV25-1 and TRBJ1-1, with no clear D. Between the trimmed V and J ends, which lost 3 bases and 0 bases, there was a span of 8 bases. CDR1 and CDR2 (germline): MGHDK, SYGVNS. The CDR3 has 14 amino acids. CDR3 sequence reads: CASSDGSMNTEAFF. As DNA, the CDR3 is TGTGCCAGCAGTGATGGGAGCATGAACACTGAAGCTTTCTTT.

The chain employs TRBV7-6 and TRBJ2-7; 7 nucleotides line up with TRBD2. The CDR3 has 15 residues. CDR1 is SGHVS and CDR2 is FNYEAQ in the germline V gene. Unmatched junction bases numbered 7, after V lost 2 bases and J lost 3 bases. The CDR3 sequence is CASSLLGLGNYEQYF. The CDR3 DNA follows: TGTGCCAGCAGCTTATTAGGACTAGGAAACTACGAGCAGTACTTC.

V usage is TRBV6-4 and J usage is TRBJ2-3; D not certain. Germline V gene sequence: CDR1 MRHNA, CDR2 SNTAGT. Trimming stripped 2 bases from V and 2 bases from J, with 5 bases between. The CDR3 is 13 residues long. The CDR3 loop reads CASSDGYTDTQYF. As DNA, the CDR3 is TGTGCCAGCAGTGACGGGTACACAGATACGCAGTATTTT.

The CDR3, as DNA: TGTGCCAGCAGACCTCCGGGACAGGAGTTTGGAGGCTACACCTTC. Protein product: CASRPPGQEFGGYTF. The chain joins TRBV27 to TRBJ1-2, with 8 positions matching TRBD1. J lost 8 bases, V lost 6 bases, and 14 bases had no gene match. Germline values: CDR1 MNHEY, CDR2 SMNVEV (reference sequence). The CDR3 runs to 15 residues.

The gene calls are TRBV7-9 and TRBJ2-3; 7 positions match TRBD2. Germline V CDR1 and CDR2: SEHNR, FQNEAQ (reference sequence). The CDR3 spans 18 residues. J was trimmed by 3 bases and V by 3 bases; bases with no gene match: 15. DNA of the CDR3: TGTGCCAGCAGCTTCATGGCTAGCGGCCCCCGTGGGACAGATACGCAGTATTTT. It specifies CASSFMASGPRGTDTQYF. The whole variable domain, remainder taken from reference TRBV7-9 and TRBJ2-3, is DTGVSQNPRHKITKRGQNVTFRCDPISEHNRLYWYRQTLGQGPEFLTYFQNEAQLEKSRLLSDRFSAERPKGSFSTLEIQRTEQGDSAMYLCASSFMASGPRGTDTQYFGPGTRLTVL.

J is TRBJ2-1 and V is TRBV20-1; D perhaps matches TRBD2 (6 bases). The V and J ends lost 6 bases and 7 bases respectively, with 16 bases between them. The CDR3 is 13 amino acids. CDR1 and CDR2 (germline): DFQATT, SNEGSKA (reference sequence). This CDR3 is CSARLVNVNEQFF. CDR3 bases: TGCAGTGCCCGACTAGTTAATGTAAATGAGCAGTTCTTC.

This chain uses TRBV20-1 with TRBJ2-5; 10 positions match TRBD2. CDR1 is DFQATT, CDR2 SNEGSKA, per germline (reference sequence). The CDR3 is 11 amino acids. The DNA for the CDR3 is TGCACCGCACTAGCGGGACAGACCCAGTACTTC. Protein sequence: CTALAGQTQYF.

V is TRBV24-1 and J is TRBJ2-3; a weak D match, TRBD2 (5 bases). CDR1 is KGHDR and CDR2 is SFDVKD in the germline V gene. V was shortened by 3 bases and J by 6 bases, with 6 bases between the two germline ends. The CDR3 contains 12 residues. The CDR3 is CATSDTRDTQYF. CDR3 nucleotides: TGTGCCACCAGTGATACTAGGGATACGCAGTATTTT.

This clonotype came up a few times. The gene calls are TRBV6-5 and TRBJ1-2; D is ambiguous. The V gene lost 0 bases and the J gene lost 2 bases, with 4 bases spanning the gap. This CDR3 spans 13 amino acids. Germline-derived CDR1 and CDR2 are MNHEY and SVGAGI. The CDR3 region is CASSYSSNYGYTF. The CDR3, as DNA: TGTGCCAGCAGTTACTCCTCAAACTATGGCTACACCTTC.

For the CDR3, the DNA is TGCGCCAGCAGCCAAGCCCCATTCCACCGGGGGCCTCAGCCCCAGCATTTT. Translated, it gives CASSQAPFHRGPQPQHF. This chain uses TRBV4-1 with TRBJ1-5; D might be TRBD1 (6 bases). Germline lookup yields CDR1 MGHRA and CDR2 YSYEKL. This CDR3 region has 17 residues. The ends were cut back, 1 base at V and 6 bases at J, with 19 bases in the middle.

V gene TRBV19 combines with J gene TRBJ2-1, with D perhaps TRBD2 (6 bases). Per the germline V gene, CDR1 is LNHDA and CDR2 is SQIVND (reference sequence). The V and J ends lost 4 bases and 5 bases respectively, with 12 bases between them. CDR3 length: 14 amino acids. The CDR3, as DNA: TGTGCCAGTAGTAAGGCTAGCGTCAACAATGAGCAGTTCTTC. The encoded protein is CASSKASVNNEQFF. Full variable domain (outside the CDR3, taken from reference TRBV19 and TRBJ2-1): DGGITQSPKYLFRKEGQNVTLSCEQNLNHDAMYWYRQDPGQGLRLIYYSQIVNDFQKGDIAEGYSVSREKKESFPLTVTSAQKNPTAFYLCASSKASVNNEQFFGPGTRLTVL.

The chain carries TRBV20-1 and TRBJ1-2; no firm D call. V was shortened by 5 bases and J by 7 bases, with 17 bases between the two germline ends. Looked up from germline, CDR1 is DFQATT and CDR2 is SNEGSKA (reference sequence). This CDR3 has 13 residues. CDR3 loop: CSARSAWASGYTF. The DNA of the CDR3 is TGCAGTGCTCGTTCCGCTTGGGCCTCTGGCTACACCTTC.

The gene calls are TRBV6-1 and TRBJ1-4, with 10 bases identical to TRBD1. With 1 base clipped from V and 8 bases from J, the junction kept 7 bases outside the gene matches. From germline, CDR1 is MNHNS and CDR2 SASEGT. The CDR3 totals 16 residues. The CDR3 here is CASSEVDGTGEEKLFF. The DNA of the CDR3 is TGTGCCAGCAGTGAAGTTGATGGGACAGGGGAGGAAAAACTGTTTTTT.

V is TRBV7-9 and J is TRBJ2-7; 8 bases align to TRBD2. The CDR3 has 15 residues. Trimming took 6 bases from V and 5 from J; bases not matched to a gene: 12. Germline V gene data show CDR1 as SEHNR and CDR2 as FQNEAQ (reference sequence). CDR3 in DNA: TGTGCCAGCAGACACGGGGGGGGGCGCTTCGACGAGCAGTACTTC. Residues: CASRHGGGRFDEQYF.

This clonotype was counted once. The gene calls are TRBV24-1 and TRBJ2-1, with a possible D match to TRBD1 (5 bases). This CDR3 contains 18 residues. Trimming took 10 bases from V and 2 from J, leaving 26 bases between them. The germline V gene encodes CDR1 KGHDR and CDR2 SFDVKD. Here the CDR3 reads CATGRQTDYLSAYNEQFF. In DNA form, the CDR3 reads TGTGCCACAGGCCGACAGACCGATTATTTGAGCGCCTACAATGAGCAGTTCTTC.